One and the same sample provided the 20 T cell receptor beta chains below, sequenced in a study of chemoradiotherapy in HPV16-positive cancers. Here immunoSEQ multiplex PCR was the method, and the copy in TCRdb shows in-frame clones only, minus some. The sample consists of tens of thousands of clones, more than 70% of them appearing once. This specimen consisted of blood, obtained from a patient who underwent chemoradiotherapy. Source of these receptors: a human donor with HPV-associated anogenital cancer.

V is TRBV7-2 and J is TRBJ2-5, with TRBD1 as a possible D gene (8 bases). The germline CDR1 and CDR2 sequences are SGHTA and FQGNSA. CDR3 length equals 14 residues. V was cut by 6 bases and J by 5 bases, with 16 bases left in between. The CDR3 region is CASRDREGGETQYF. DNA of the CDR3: TGTGCCAGCAGGGACAGGGAGGGTGGTGAGACCCAGTACTTC.

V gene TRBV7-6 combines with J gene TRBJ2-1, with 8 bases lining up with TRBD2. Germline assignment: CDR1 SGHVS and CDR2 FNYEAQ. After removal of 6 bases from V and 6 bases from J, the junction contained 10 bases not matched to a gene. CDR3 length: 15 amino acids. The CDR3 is CASSLTGGQSNEQFF. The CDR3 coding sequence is TGTGCCAGCAGTTTGACGGGGGGGCAGAGCAATGAGCAGTTCTTC.

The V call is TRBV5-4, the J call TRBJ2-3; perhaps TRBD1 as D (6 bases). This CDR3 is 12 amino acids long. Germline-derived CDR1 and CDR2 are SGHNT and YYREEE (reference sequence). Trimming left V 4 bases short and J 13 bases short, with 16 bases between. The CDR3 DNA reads TGTGCCAGCAGCACCGGACAGTCAACCAAGTATTTT. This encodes CASSTGQSTKYF.

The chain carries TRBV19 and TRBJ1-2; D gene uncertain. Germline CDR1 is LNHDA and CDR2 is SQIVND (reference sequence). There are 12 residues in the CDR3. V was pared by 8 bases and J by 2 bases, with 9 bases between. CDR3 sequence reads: CASLTRNYGYTF. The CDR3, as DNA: TGTGCCAGTCTGACAAGAAACTATGGCTACACCTTC.

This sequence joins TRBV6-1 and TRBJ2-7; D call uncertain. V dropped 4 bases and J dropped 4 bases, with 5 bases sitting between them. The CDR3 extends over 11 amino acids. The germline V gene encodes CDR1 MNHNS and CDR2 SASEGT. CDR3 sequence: CASSVGYEQYF. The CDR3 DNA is TGTGCCAGCAGTGTGGGGTACGAGCAGTACTTC.

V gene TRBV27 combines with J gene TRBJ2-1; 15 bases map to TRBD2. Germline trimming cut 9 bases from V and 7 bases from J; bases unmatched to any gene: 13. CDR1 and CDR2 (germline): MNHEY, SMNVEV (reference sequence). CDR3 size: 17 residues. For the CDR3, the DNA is TGTGCCAGTACCGGGACTAGCGGGAGGAGGGGGTCAAATGAGCAGTTCTTC. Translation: CASTGTSGRRGSNEQFF.

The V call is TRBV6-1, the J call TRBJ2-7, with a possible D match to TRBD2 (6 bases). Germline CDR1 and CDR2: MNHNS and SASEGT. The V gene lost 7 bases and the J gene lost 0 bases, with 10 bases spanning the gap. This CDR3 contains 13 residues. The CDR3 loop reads CASTGGISYEQYF. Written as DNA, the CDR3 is TGTGCCAGCACCGGGGGAATCTCCTACGAGCAGTACTTC.

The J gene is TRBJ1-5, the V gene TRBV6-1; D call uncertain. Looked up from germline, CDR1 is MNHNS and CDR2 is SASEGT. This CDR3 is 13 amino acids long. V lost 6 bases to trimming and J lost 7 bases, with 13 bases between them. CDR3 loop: CASSVSFSQPQHF. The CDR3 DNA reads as TGTGCCAGCAGCGTCTCGTTCTCGCAGCCCCAGCATTTT.

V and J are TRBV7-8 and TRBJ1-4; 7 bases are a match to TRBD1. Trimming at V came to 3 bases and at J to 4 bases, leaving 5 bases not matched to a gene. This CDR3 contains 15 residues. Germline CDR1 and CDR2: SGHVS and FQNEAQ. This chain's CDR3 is CASSFLWDSNEKLFF. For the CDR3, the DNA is TGTGCCAGCAGCTTTTTATGGGACAGTAATGAAAAACTGTTTTTT. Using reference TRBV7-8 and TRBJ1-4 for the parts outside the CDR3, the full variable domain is GAGVSQSPRYKVAKRGQDVALRCDPISGHVSLFWYQQALGQGPEFLTYFQNEAQLDKSGLPSDRFFAERPEGSVSTLKIQRTQQEDSAVYLCASSFLWDSNEKLFFGSGTQLSVL.

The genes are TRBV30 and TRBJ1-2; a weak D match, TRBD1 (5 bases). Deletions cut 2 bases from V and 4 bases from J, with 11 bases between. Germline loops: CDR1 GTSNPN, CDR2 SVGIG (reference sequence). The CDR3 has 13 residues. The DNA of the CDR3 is TGTGCCTGGAGTCCCGGGACTGTCTATGGCTACACCTTC. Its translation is CAWSPGTVYGYTF.

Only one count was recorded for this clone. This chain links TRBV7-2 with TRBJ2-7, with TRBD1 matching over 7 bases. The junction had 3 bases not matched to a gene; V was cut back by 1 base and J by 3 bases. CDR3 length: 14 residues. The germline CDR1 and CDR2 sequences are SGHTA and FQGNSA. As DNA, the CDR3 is TGTGCCAGCAGCTTAGAGCCAGGGGGCTACGAGCAGTACTTC. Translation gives CASSLEPGGYEQYF.

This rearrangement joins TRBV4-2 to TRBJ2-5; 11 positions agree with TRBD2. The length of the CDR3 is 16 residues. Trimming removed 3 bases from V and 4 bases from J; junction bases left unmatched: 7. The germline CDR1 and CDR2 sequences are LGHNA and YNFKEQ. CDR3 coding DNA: TGTGCCAGCAGCCAGGAACTAGCGGGAGCTGGAGAGACCCAGTACTTC. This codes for CASSQELAGAGETQYF.

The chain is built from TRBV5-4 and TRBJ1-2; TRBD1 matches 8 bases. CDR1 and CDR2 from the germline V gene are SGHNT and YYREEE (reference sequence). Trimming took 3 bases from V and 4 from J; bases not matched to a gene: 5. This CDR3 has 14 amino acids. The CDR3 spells CASSSRTGLYGYTF. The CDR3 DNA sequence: TGTGCCAGCAGCTCAAGGACAGGGCTCTATGGCTACACCTTC.

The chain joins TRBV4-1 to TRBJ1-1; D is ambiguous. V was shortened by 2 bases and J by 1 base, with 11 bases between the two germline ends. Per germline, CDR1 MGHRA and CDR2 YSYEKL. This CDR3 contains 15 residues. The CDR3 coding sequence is TGCGCCAGCAGCCAACCTAGACGGGGGAACACTGAAGCTTTCTTT. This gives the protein CASSQPRRGNTEAFF.

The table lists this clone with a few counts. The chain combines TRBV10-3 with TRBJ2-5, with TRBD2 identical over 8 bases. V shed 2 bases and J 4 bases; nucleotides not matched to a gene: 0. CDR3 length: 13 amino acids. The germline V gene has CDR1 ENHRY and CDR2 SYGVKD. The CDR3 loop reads CAISEAGGETQYF. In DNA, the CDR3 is TGTGCCATCAGTGAGGCGGGAGGAGAGACCCAGTACTTC.

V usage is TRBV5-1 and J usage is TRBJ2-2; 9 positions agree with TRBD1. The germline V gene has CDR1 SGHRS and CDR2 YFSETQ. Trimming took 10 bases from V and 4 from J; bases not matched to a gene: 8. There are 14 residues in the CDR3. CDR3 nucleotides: TGCGCCTCAATGCCGGGACAGGGCACCGGGGAGCTGTTTTTT. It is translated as CASMPGQGTGELFF. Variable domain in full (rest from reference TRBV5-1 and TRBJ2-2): KAGVTQTPRYLIKTRGQQVTLSCSPISGHRSVSWYQQTPGQGLQFLFEYFSETQRNKGNFPGRFSGRQFSNSRSEMNVSTLELGDSALYLCASMPGQGTGELFFGEGSRLTVL.

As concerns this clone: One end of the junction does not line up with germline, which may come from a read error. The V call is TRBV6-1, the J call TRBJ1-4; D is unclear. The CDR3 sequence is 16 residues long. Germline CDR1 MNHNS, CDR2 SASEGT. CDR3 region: CASSDWRTSDNEELFF. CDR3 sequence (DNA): TGTGCCAGCAGTGATTGGAGAACTTCAGATAATGAAGAACTGTTTTTT.

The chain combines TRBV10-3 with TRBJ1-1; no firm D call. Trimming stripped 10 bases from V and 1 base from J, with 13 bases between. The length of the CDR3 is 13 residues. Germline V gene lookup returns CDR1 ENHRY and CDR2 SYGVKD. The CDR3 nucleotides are TGTGCCACTGTCGACCCACCGAACACTGAAGCTTTCTTT. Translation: CATVDPPNTEAFF.

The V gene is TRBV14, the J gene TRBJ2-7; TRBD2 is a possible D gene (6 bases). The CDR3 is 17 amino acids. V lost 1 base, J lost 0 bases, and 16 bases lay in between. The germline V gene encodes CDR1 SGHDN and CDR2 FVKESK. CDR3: CASSQVLGRSSSYEQYF. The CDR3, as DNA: TGTGCCAGCAGCCAAGTTTTAGGGAGGTCAAGCTCCTACGAGCAGTACTTC.

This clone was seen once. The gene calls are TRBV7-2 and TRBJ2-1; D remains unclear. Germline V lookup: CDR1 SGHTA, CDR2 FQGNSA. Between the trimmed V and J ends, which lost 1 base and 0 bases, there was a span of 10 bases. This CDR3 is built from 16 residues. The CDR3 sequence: CASSLDSSSSYNEQFF. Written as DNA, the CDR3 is TGTGCCAGCAGCTTAGATAGTAGTAGCTCCTACAATGAGCAGTTCTTC.